A selection of T cell receptor beta chains follows, all from one sample in a study of blood T cell repertoires in COVID-19. Measured with immunoSEQ multiplex PCR; TCRdb has only the in-frame clones, and not every one. The sample has 150,000 to 200,000 clones, roughly nine tenths seen once. Specimen: peripheral blood. Every receptor here comes from a man aged 70-80 years with acute or convalescent COVID-19. CDR3s include the opening cysteine and the closing phenylalanine or tryptophan. Each record gives: V gene, J gene, CDR3 protein.

v_call: TRBV5-1; j_call: TRBJ1-6; cdr3_aa: CASSYGQESNSPLHF
v_call: TRBV30; j_call: TRBJ2-2; cdr3_aa: CAWSGGRVDTGELFF
v_call: TRBV6-2/TRBV6-3; j_call: TRBJ1-1; cdr3_aa: CASSYKRGVNTEAFF
v_call: TRBV28; j_call: TRBJ2-1; cdr3_aa: CASSTTGTFTSSSYNEQFF
v_call: TRBV19; j_call: TRBJ2-7; cdr3_aa: CASSIDEAHPQYF
v_call: TRBV5-6; j_call: TRBJ1-1; cdr3_aa: CASTWGRGHTEAFF
v_call: TRBV29-1; j_call: TRBJ1-2; cdr3_aa: CSVVRDTINYGYTF
v_call: TRBV20-1; j_call: TRBJ1-6; cdr3_aa: CSAQGNSPLHF
v_call: TRBV3-1/TRBV3-2; j_call: TRBJ2-3; cdr3_aa: CASSQDLRRGGTDTQYF
v_call: TRBV5-3; j_call: TRBJ2-2; cdr3_aa: CARSRTSGLAGELFF
v_call: TRBV30; j_call: TRBJ1-3; cdr3_aa: CAWGRDRRSGNTIYF
v_call: TRBV5-6; j_call: TRBJ2-1; cdr3_aa: CASSFLTGLSKQFF
v_call: TRBV4-3; j_call: TRBJ2-4; cdr3_aa: CASSQDPTGIQYF
v_call: TRBV4-1; j_call: TRBJ1-1; cdr3_aa: CASSQETVGSFF
v_call: TRBV28; j_call: TRBJ1-4; cdr3_aa: CASSLEGATNEKLFF